This TCR beta chain was captured by sequencing in a study of blood T cell repertoires in COVID-19. On the study more broadly: PBMCs, B-cell-depleted T cells, or T cells provided the cDNA or gDNA that made up the material.

There are 12 residues in the CDR3. Germline CDR1 is LNHDA and CDR2 is SQIVND (reference sequence). With 4 bases removed from V and 4 bases from J, the gap between germline ends came to 5 bases. Cohort 3 recovery required two negative PCRs, clearance, or symptom resolution. Original handling: Estimation of nucleated cell counts was performed using reference gene primer amplification. Data came from immunoSEQ multiplex PCR; TCRdb stores just in-frame clones and leaves some out. That table furnishes V, J and clone size, whereas the DNA furnished D and trimming. This sample has hundreds of thousands of clones, with 70% to 90% found just once.

V gene TRBV19 combines with J gene TRBJ2-1; unclear D gene. This TCR was recovered from a woman aged 60-75 years who had recovered from COVID-19. Sequenced sample: PBMCs or T cells enriched from blood (not recorded which). In DNA, the CDR3 is TGTGCCAGTAGTACCCTTTACAATGAGCAGTTCTTC. Its protein product is CASSTLYNEQFF. Supplemented by reference TRBV19 and TRBJ2-1, the full variable domain reads DGGITQSPKYLFRKEGQNVTLSCEQNLNHDAMYWYRQDPGQGLRLIYYSQIVNDFQKGDIAEGYSVSREKKESFPLTVTSAQKNPTAFYLCASSTLYNEQFFGPGTRLTVL.